This T cell receptor beta chain appears in the sequencing data of a study of T cell responses to AZD1222 COVID-19 vaccine. Study-level results: Donors were chiefly white British, with a greater number of females, and clonal diversity was perhaps underestimated.

The CDR3 length is 12 residues. V lost 5 bases and J lost 9, with 11 bases in between. In germline, CDR1 is LNHNV, CDR2 YYDKDF (reference sequence). Assay used: immunoSEQ multiplex PCR; TCRdb lists only in-frame clones, some missing. Of tens of thousands of clones in the sample, around nine tenths were seen once. With regard to this clone: What it binds is unknown.

This receptor was identified in an adult in good health. The source was peripheral blood, collected on day 0 of MenACWY control vaccination. The chain combines TRBV15 with TRBJ2-1; the D gene is possibly TRBD2 (6 bases). Here the CDR3 DNA reads TGTGCCACCAGCCCGAGGGACTTTGAGCAGTTCTTC. The encoded protein is CATSPRDFEQFF.